This T cell receptor (beta chain) emerged from a study of cytomegalovirus exposure and HLA in healthy donors. Study information: Earlier findings included some 120 million unique TCR beta sequences obtained from roughly 200 million T cells.

This clone was observed a handful of times. PCR employed 60 Vbeta and 13 Jbeta primers. The protocol was immunoSEQ multiplex PCR, while the TCRdb copy is restricted to in-frame clones and leaves out a portion. The table includes about 230,000 clones, about 80% detected once. V gave up 3 bases and J gave up 2 bases; unmatched junction bases: 7. The CDR3 loop spans 16 amino acids. The germline V gene encodes CDR1 LNHNV and CDR2 YYDKDF (reference sequence). The clonotype was recovered from a woman aged 55 to 70 in good health and CMV-seropositive. The source material was PBMCs. The chain joins TRBV15 to TRBJ2-3, with TRBD2 matching 8 bases. The CDR3: CATSSGSGGHTDTQYF. DNA for the CDR3: TGTGCCACCAGCAGTGGATCGGGGGGGCACACAGATACGCAGTATTTT. The full variable domain, with the rest looked up from reference TRBV15 and TRBJ2-3, is DAMVIQNPRYQVTQFGKPVTLSCSQTLNHNVMYWYQQKSSQAPKLLFHYYDKDFNNEADTPDNFQSRRPNTSFCFLDIRSPGLGDTAMYLCATSSGSGGHTDTQYFGPGTRLTVL.